These 31 T cell receptor beta chains were all obtained from the same sample, sequenced in a study of blood T cells in healthy people across ages. The authors ran a second PCR of about 7 to 11 cycles using a sample-barcoded 5' primer and a J-beta primer mix. MiXCR, run by TCRdb on the 5' RACE reads, gives a single entry per CDR3 protein. The sample holds hundreds of thousands of distinct CDR3 sequences, about 56% seen once. What was sequenced was blood. The receptors stem from a man in his forties in good health.

J is TRBJ2-5 and V is TRBV7-8, with D possibly matching TRBD2 (5 bases). The CDR3 consists of 15 residues. Per the germline V gene, CDR1 is SGHVS and CDR2 is FQNEAQ. Between the trimmed V and J ends, which lost 4 bases and 4 bases, there was a span of 16 bases. This chain's CDR3 is CASSSSGLDLETQYF. In nucleotides, the CDR3 is TGTGCCAGCAGCTCATCCGGACTTGATCTAGAGACCCAGTACTTC.

The chain carries TRBV27 and TRBJ1-1, with D hard to call. Per germline, CDR1 MNHEY and CDR2 SMNVEV (reference sequence). V lost 2 bases and J lost 0, with 7 bases in between. CDR3 length: 14 residues. This CDR3 reads CASSLGVVNTEAFF. CDR3 nucleotides: TGTGCCAGCAGTTTAGGGGTAGTGAACACTGAAGCTTTCTTT.

The genes are TRBV5-6 and TRBJ1-6; D is perhaps TRBD1 (6 bases). CDR1 SGHDT and CDR2 YYEEEE come from the germline V gene. Between the trimmed V and J ends, which lost 3 bases and 7 bases, there was a span of 14 bases. The CDR3 contains 15 residues. The CDR3 reads CASSYGAGENSPLHF. The CDR3 coding sequence is TGTGCCAGCAGCTATGGGGCAGGGGAAAATTCACCCCTCCACTTT.

V and J are TRBV20-1 and TRBJ2-1; TRBD2 matches at 12 bases. With V trimmed by 2 bases and J by 4 bases, 6 bases remained unmatched. This CDR3 is built from 16 residues. Germline V gene data show CDR1 as DFQATT and CDR2 as SNEGSKA (reference sequence). This CDR3 reads CSARPLGTSGYNEQFF. The CDR3 DNA follows: TGCAGTGCTAGACCCCTAGGGACTAGCGGGTACAATGAGCAGTTCTTC.

The chain joins TRBV28 to TRBJ2-1; TRBD2 is a possible D gene (6 bases). Germline V CDR1 and CDR2: MDHEN, SYDVKM. The CDR3 is 14 amino acids. Trimming cost V 7 bases and J 4 bases, with 14 bases left between them. CDR3 region: CASMFFSGYNEQFF. In nucleotides, the CDR3 is TGTGCCAGCATGTTCTTTAGCGGATACAATGAGCAGTTCTTC.

CDR3 nucleotides: TGCGCCAGCAGCCAAGAGGGATGGATGGGACTAGCGGGAGACACAGATACGCAGTATTTT. Its protein is CASSQEGWMGLAGDTDTQYF. The chain couples TRBV4-3 to TRBJ2-3; TRBD2 agrees at 14 bases. The germline gives CDR1 LGHNA, CDR2 YSLEER. CDR3 length: 20 residues. V trimming: 0 bases; J trimming: 2 bases; junction bases outside the gene matches: 10.

This clonotype has only a few counts. This CDR3 is CSARVADTQYF. The CDR3 DNA reads as TGCAGTGCTAGAGTCGCAGATACGCAGTATTTT. J is TRBJ2-3 and V is TRBV20-1, with D unresolved. Deletions cut 1 base from V and 4 bases from J, with 3 bases between. Germline loops: CDR1 DFQATT, CDR2 SNEGSKA (reference sequence). The CDR3 length is 11 residues.

The chain links TRBV2 to TRBJ2-3; D gene ambiguous. The CDR3 is 11 amino acids. Looked up from germline, CDR1 is SNHLY and CDR2 is FYNNEI. V gave up 2 bases and J gave up 10 bases, with 7 bases separating them. This chain's CDR3 is CASSEYDAQYF. The CDR3 DNA follows: TGTGCCAGCAGTGAATATGATGCGCAGTATTTT.

This chain uses TRBV7-7 with TRBJ2-1, with 9 bases identical to TRBD2. Germline V gene sequence: CDR1 SSHAT, CDR2 FNYEAQ (reference sequence). The CDR3 loop spans 15 amino acids. The trim removed 5 bases at V and 8 bases at J, leaving 10 bases unmatched. The CDR3 DNA follows: TGTGCCAGCAGCCCCCGCGGGAGGGCCATGGATGAGCAGTTCTTC. As protein: CASSPRGRAMDEQFF.

The rearrangement uses TRBV12-3 or TRBV12-4 and TRBJ1-1; D unresolved. This CDR3 has 14 residues. V shed 7 bases and J shed 3 bases, with 15 bases lying between them. Here the CDR3 reads CASTDLGKDTEAFF. The DNA for the CDR3 is TGTGCCAGCACCGATCTCGGCAAGGACACTGAAGCTTTCTTT.

The chain recombines TRBV7-8 with TRBJ2-1; TRBD1 aligns across 7 bases. Germline V gives CDR1 SGHVS, CDR2 FQNEAQ. The CDR3 has 16 residues. V was clipped by 5 bases and J by 4 bases; unmatched bases: 11. CDR3 nucleotides: TGTGCCAGCAGCCAACCACCGGGACAGACGTACAATGAGCAGTTCTTC. Translating gives CASSQPPGQTYNEQFF.

The rearrangement joins TRBV5-1 to TRBJ2-5; D unclear. V lost 0 bases to trimming and J lost 8 bases, with 14 bases between them. The CDR3 loop spans 14 amino acids. The germline V gene encodes CDR1 SGHRS and CDR2 YFSETQ. CDR3 loop: CASSLGHPIDTQYF. For the CDR3, the DNA is TGCGCCAGCAGCTTGGGACACCCCATCGATACCCAGTACTTC.

This chain connects TRBV28 to TRBJ1-1, with 10 nucleotides matching TRBD1. This CDR3 is 14 amino acids long. With V trimmed by 6 bases and J by 8 bases, 9 bases remained unmatched. From germline, CDR1 is MDHEN and CDR2 SYDVKM. CDR3 DNA: TGTGCCAGCAGGCACCCGGACAGGGGGTACGAAGCTTTCTTT. Translated: CASRHPDRGYEAFF.

This clonotype was seen a handful of times. This chain connects TRBV19 to TRBJ2-3; maybe TRBD1 (5 bases). V lost 10 bases and J lost 2, with 16 bases in between. Looked up from germline, CDR1 is LNHDA and CDR2 is SQIVND (reference sequence). This CDR3 comprises 14 residues. This CDR3 is CANRRGPLTDTQYF. The CDR3 nucleotides read TGTGCCAACAGAAGGGGCCCTCTCACAGATACGCAGTATTTT.

The genes are TRBV11-1 and TRBJ2-3; 9 bases map to TRBD1. The CDR3 loop spans 22 amino acids. The J segment lost 2 bases and the V segment lost 4 bases, leaving 25 bases of the junction unmatched. Per the germline V gene, CDR1 is SGHAT and CDR2 is FQDESV (reference sequence). CDR3 sequence reads: CASSSLREVEPGQGHLTDTQYF. In DNA form, the CDR3 reads TGTGCCAGCAGCTCACTAAGGGAGGTTGAACCGGGACAGGGTCACCTCACAGATACGCAGTATTTT.

The V gene is TRBV6-5, the J gene TRBJ1-4; no definite D call. Germline V gives CDR1 MNHEY, CDR2 SVGAGI. V lost 2 bases to trimming and J lost 5 bases, with 12 bases between them. The CDR3 sequence is 15 residues long. Written as DNA, the CDR3 is TGTGCCAGCAGTTACGGCGTCCGCTCGAATGAAAAACTGTTTTTT. This codes for CASSYGVRSNEKLFF.

V is TRBV27 and J is TRBJ2-5; TRBD2 agrees at 11 bases. The CDR3 runs 17 residues. With 6 bases clipped from V and 5 bases from J, the junction kept 14 bases outside the gene matches. Germline V gene sequence: CDR1 MNHEY, CDR2 SMNVEV (reference sequence). The CDR3 sequence: CASRTDKIAGGDETQYF. The CDR3, as DNA: TGTGCCAGCAGGACAGATAAAATAGCGGGAGGGGATGAGACCCAGTACTTC.

This clonotype appeared a few times. The V and J genes are TRBV2 and TRBJ1-2; D possibly corresponds to TRBD1 (5 bases). Germline loops: CDR1 SNHLY, CDR2 FYNNEI. CDR3 length equals 14 residues. The V gene lost 2 bases and the J gene lost 2 bases, with 9 bases spanning the gap. CDR3 sequence: CASSERGDNYGYTF. The CDR3 region has the DNA TGTGCCAGCAGTGAACGGGGCGACAACTATGGCTACACCTTC. Combining the CDR3 with reference TRBV2 and TRBJ1-2 gives the whole variable domain EPEVTQTPSHQVTQMGQEVILRCVPISNHLYFYWYRQILGQKVEFLVSFYNNEISEKSEIFDDQFSVERPDGSNFTLKIRSTKLEDSAMYFCASSERGDNYGYTFGSGTRLTVV.

This clonotype was seen just once. The V and J genes are TRBV20-1 and TRBJ2-1, with 10 bases fitting TRBD1. V lost 5 bases, J lost 7 bases, and 5 bases stayed unmatched. The germline CDR1 and CDR2 sequences are DFQATT and SNEGSKA (reference sequence). The CDR3 sequence is 13 residues long. CDR3 amino acids: CSAPPGQGNEQFF. CDR3 in DNA: TGCAGTGCTCCACCGGGACAGGGGAATGAGCAGTTCTTC.

CDR3 nucleotides: TGTGCCAGCTCACCAACAGGGGTAGATCGGGAGACCCAGTACTTC. It yields the protein CASSPTGVDRETQYF. The V and J genes are TRBV18 and TRBJ2-7; 7 bases are a match to TRBD1. The DNA end favors TRBJ2-5, so the J call may be wrong. Germline-derived CDR1 and CDR2 are KGHSH and LQKENI. The CDR3 consists of 15 residues.

With respect to this clonotype: A much larger clone lies one base from this, so it may be a read error. This chain uses TRBV28 with TRBJ2-2; TRBD2 is a possible D gene (5 bases). CDR3 length: 16 amino acids. V was trimmed by 8 bases and J by 4 bases, leaving 20 bases between them. Germline CDR1 MDHEN, CDR2 SYDVKM. In DNA form, the CDR3 reads TGTGCCAGCCTGGAGGAACTCCCGATGTTCACCGGGGAGCTGTTTTTT. This codes for CASLEELPMFTGELFF. The full variable domain, in which reference TRBV28 and TRBJ2-2 provide the parts outside the CDR3, is DVKVTQSSRYLVKRTGEKVFLECVQDMDHENMFWYRQDPGLGLRLIYFSYDVKMKEKGDIPEGYSVSREKKERFSLILESASTNQTSMYLCASLEELPMFTGELFFGEGSRLTVL.

The chain carries TRBV20-1 and TRBJ1-1; D not resolved. The V gene lost 1 base and the J gene lost 8 bases, with 11 bases spanning the gap. In germline, CDR1 is DFQATT, CDR2 SNEGSKA (reference sequence). The length of the CDR3 is 12 residues. The CDR3 protein is CSARGGNLEAFF. Written as DNA, the CDR3 is TGCAGTGCTAGAGGTGGGAATCTGGAAGCTTTCTTT.

In regard to this clonotype: At one end the junction does not follow the germline gene, possibly because of a read error. V gene TRBV7-2 combines with J gene TRBJ1-2; D perhaps matches TRBD1 (6 bases). Germline CDR1 is SGHTA and CDR2 is FQGNSA. The CDR3 covers 14 residues. Here the CDR3 DNA reads TGTGCCAACAGCTCCCGAGGGGGGGCAGGTGGCTACACCTTC. This gives the protein CANSSRGGAGGYTF.

The genes are TRBV7-9 and TRBJ2-7; 7 bases match TRBD1. The germline CDR1 and CDR2 sequences are SEHNR and FQNEAQ (reference sequence). V gave up 4 bases and J gave up 1 base; unmatched junction bases: 10. The CDR3 is 16 residues long. As DNA, the CDR3 is TGTGCCAGCAGCTCCTCCGGGACAGAGAGATCCTACGAGCAGTACTTC. Protein: CASSSSGTERSYEQYF.

The chain employs TRBV7-9 and TRBJ1-2, with no clear D. The CDR3 has 13 residues. Germline loops: CDR1 SEHNR, CDR2 FQNEAQ (reference sequence). Between the trimmed V and J ends, which lost 5 bases and 2 bases, there was a span of 9 bases. The CDR3 sequence is CASSTRQNYGYTF. The DNA for the CDR3 is TGTGCCAGCAGCACCCGACAAAACTATGGCTACACCTTC.

The J gene is TRBJ2-7, the V gene TRBV28; tentative D call: TRBD2 (5 bases). The CDR3 has 16 residues. CDR1 and CDR2 from the germline V gene are MDHEN and SYDVKM. The ends were cut back, 8 bases at V and 3 bases at J, with 23 bases in the middle. CDR3 region: CASSRKDGVVVYEQYF. The CDR3 DNA reads TGTGCCAGCTCGCGTAAGGACGGGGTAGTTGTCTACGAGCAGTACTTC.

J is TRBJ1-5 and V is TRBV6-1; no clear D. V lost 4 bases, J lost 4 bases, and 11 bases lay in between. The CDR3 has 14 residues. Per the germline V gene, CDR1 is MNHNS and CDR2 is SASEGT. CDR3 sequence reads: CASSGNSLNQPQHF. The DNA for the CDR3 is TGTGCCAGCAGTGGTAACAGCCTAAATCAGCCCCAGCATTTT.

The rearrangement links TRBV18 to TRBJ1-1; possible D gene TRBD1, 5 bases. CDR1 and CDR2 (germline): KGHSH, LQKENI. V shed 2 bases and J shed 5 bases, with 12 bases lying between them. This CDR3 comprises 14 residues. In nucleotides, the CDR3 is TGTGCCAGCTCACCATCGCAGGGTCGGACTGAAGCTTTCTTT. Translation gives CASSPSQGRTEAFF.

This clonotype was counted only a few times. This chain connects TRBV9 to TRBJ1-2; 7 bases agree with TRBD1. V trimming: 3 bases; J trimming: 0 bases; junction bases outside the gene matches: 8. The germline gives CDR1 SGDLS, CDR2 YYNGEE. This CDR3 spans 16 amino acids. The CDR3 region is CASSATGRGANYGYTF. CDR3 bases: TGTGCCAGCAGCGCGACAGGGCGTGGAGCTAACTATGGCTACACCTTC.

The V and J genes are TRBV10-3 and TRBJ2-1, with 7 positions matching TRBD2. The CDR3 spans 15 residues. Trimming took 4 bases from V and 2 from J; bases not matched to a gene: 5. CDR1 and CDR2 from the germline V gene are ENHRY and SYGVKD. The CDR3 DNA sequence: TGTGCCATCAGTGTCTCGAGCGGGACCTACAATGAGCAGTTCTTC. Protein sequence: CAISVSSGTYNEQFF.

The chain links TRBV5-4 to TRBJ2-7, with a weak D call TRBD2 (6 bases). Germline CDR1 reads SGHNT; CDR2 reads YYREEE (reference sequence). Trimming pared 3 bases from V and 6 bases from J, leaving 10 bases between. The CDR3 loop spans 12 amino acids. The CDR3 region is CASSWGLCEQYF. CDR3 DNA: TGTGCCAGCAGCTGGGGACTCTGCGAGCAGTACTTC.